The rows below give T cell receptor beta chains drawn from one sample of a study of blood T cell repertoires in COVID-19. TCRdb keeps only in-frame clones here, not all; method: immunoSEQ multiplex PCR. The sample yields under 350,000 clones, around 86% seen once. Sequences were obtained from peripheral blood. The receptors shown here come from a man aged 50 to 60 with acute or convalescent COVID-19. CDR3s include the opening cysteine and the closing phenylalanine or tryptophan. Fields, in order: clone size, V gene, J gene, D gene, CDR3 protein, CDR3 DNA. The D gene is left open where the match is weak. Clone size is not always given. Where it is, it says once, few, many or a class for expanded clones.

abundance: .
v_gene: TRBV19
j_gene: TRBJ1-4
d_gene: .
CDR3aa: CASSMEAPRSNEKLFF
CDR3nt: TGTGCCAGTAGTATGGAGGCCCCACGGTCGAACGAAAAACTGTTTTTT

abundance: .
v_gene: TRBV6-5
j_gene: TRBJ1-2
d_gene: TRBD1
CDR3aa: CASRVGQAYGYTF
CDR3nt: TGTGCCAGCAGAGTAGGACAGGCCTATGGCTACACCTTC

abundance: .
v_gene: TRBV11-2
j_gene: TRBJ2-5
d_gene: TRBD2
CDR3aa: CASSLSGGRETQYF
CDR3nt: TGTGCCAGCAGCTTAAGCGGGGGGAGGGAGACCCAGTACTTC

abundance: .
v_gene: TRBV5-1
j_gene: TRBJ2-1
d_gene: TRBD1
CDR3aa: CASSPRWDRTSYNEQFF
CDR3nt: TGCGCCAGCAGCCCCCGATGGGACAGGACCTCCTACAATGAGCAGTTCTTC

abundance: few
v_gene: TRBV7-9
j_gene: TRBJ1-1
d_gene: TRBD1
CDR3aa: CASSLGGDRKAFF
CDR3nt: TGTGCCAGCAGCTTAGGGGGGGACAGGAAAGCTTTCTTT

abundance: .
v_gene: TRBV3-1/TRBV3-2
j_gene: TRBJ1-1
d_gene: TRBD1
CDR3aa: CASSQDPTGADEAFF
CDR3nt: TGTGCCAGCAGCCAGGACCCCACAGGGGCGGATGAAGCTTTCTTT

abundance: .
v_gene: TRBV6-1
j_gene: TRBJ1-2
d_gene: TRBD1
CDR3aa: CASSEAGTGNGYTF
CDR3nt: TGTGCCAGCAGTGAAGCCGGGACAGGGAATGGCTACACCTTC

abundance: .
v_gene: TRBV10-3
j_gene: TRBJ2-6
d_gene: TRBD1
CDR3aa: CAISLTGQGSSGANVLTF
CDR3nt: TGTGCCATCAGCCTTACGGGACAGGGTTCCTCTGGGGCCAACGTCCTGACTTTC

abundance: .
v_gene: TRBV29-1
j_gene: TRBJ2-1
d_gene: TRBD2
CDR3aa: CSAGSGGFTSSYNEQFF
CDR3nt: TGCAGCGCTGGGAGCGGGGGCTTTACGAGCTCCTACAATGAGCAGTTCTTC

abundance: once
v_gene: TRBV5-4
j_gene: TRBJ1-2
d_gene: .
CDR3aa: CASSLMGPAYGYTF
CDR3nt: TGTGCCAGCAGCTTGATGGGGCCTGCCTATGGCTACACCTTC

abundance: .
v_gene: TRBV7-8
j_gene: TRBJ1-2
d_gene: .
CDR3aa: CASSYRSGEGGVGYTF
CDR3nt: TGTGCCAGCAGCTATAGATCGGGGGAGGGAGGTGTTGGCTACACCTTC

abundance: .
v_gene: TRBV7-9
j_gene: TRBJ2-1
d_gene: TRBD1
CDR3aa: CATTPGQGRISDEQFF
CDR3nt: TGTGCCACCACCCCGGGACAGGGACGAATCTCCGATGAGCAGTTCTTC

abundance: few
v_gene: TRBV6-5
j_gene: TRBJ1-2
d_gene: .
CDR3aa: CASSNLQGTFGYTF
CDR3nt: TGTGCCAGCAGTAACCTCCAGGGGACATTTGGCTACACCTTC

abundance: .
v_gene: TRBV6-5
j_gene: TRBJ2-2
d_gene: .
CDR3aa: CASRNLGSGELFF
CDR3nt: TGTGCCAGCAGGAACCTAGGGAGTGGGGAGCTGTTTTTT

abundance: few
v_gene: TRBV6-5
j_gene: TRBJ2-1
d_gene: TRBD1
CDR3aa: CASSDSLGQLNEQFF
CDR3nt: TGTGCCAGCAGCGATTCTTTGGGACAGCTCAATGAGCAGTTCTTC

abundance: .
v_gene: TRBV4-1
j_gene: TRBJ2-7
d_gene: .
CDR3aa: CASSRGEVGDYEQYF
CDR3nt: TGCGCCAGCAGCCGGGGAGAGGTGGGAGACTACGAGCAGTACTTC